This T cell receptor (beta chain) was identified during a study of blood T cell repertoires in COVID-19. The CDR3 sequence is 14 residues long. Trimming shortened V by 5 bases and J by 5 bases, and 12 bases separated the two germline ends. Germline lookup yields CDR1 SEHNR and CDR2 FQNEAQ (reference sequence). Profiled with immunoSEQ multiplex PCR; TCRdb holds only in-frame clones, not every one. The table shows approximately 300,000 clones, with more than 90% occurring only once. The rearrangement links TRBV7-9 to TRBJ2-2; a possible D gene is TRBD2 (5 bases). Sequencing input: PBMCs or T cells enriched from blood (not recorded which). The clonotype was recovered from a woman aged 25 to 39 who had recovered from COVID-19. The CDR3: CASSLGEGTGELFF. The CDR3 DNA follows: TGTGCCAGCAGCCTGGGAGAGGGAACCGGGGAGCTGTTTTTT.